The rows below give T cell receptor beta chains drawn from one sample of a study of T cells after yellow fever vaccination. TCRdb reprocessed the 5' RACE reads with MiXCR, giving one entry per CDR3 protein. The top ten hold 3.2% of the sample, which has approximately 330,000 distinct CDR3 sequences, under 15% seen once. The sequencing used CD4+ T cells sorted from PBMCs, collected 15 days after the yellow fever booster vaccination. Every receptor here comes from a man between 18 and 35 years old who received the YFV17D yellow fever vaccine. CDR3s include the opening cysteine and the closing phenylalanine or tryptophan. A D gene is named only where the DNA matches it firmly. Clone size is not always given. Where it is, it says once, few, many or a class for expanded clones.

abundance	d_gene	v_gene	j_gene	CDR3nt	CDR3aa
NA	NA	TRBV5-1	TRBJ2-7	TGCGCCAGCAGCTTAGTAAGGGCCGCCTACGAGCAGTACTTC	CASSLVRAAYEQYF
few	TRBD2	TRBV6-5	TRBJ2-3	TGTGCCAGCCGACTAAGCGGGGCCTGGTATACGCAGTATTTT	CASRLSGAWYTQYF
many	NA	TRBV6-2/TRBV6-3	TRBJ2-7	TGTGCCAGCAAAAAGATGGGCACCCGAGGGAGCGCCTACGAGCAGTACTTC	CASKKMGTRGSAYEQYF
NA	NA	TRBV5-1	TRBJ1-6	TGCGCCAGCAGCTTGGAGACAGCAAATAATTCACCCCTCCACTTT	CASSLETANNSPLHF
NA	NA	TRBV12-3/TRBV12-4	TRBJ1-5	TGTGCCAGCAGTATAAGACGTCGGGAGAATCAGCCCCAGCATTTT	CASSIRRRENQPQHF
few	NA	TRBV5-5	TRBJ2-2	TGTGCCAGCAGCTTGCAGAGGGGTCACGGGGAGCTGTTTTTT	CASSLQRGHGELFF
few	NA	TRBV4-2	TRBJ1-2	TGTGCCAGCAGCCGGGGGCTCGTAGGGGGAGGCTACACCTTC	CASSRGLVGGGYTF
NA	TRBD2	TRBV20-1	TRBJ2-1	TGCAGTGCTGGGACACTTAGCGGGGGGGCTTCCTACAATGAGCAGTTCTTC	CSAGTLSGGASYNEQFF
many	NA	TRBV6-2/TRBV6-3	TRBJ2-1	TGTGCCAGCAGTTCTAGCGTCAGGCTCTACAATGAGCAGTTCTTC	CASSSSVRLYNEQFF
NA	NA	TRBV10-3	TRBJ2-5	TGTGCCATCTCAGTGGGGTACCAAGAGACCCAGTACTTC	CAISVGYQETQYF
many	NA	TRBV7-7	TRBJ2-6	TGTGCTAGCAGCCCAGACCGAAGGGGCACTAGCTCTGGGGCCAACGTCCTGACTTTC	CASSPDRRGTSSGANVLTF
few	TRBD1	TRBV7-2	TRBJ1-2	TGTGCCAGCAGCGGGCGGGGACAGAATTACTATGGCTACACCTTC	CASSGRGQNYYGYTF
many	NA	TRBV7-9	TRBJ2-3	TGTGCCAGCAGCCCACGTGAAGATACGCAGTATTTT	CASSPREDTQYF
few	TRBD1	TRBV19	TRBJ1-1	TGTGCCAGTAGTATGGGGGGACAGGCTGGGACTGAAGCTTTCTTT	CASSMGGQAGTEAFF
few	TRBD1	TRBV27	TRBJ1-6	TGTGCCAGCAGTTTGTTCATGGGGACAGAGTATAATTCACCCCTCCACTTT	CASSLFMGTEYNSPLHF
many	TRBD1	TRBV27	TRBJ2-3	TGTGCCAGCAGTCGCCGACAGGGGCTTTCAGATACGCAGTATTTT	CASSRRQGLSDTQYF
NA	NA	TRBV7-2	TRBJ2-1	TGTGCCAGCAGCATCGGGGCCTACAATGAGCAGTTCTTC	CASSIGAYNEQFF